The clone carrying this TCR beta chain came up once. What it binds is not known. The data were taken from a study of shared clonotypes between healthy human individuals. Assay used: immunoSEQ multiplex PCR; TCRdb lists only in-frame clones, some missing. The sample carries approximately 2,000,000 clones, 85% to 95% recorded once. Findings of the study overall: Naive CD4 clonotype sharing across several donors was around 5%.

CDR3 length: 15 amino acids. Germline V lookup: CDR1 LNHDA, CDR2 SQIVND (reference sequence). The V end lost 2 bases, the J end lost 4 bases, and 14 bases lay between the germline ends. Donors, healthy HIV-negative adults, lacked recent acute infections or vaccinations. Every one of the donors was a Caucasian adult that lived in Nashville, Tennessee. The clonotype was recovered from a man younger than 35 in good health. Some clones in this sample may be carry-over from other donors' samples. The chain joins TRBV19 to TRBJ1-2; the D is unclear. Sequencing was carried out using naive CD4+ T cells from PBMCs. The subset here: CD45RA+ positively selected. CDR3 DNA: TGTGCCAGTAGTATATCGGCGGCCGCGGCCTATGGCTACACCTTC. This translates into CASSISAAAAYGYTF.